This is a list of T cell receptor beta chains from one sample in a study of cytomegalovirus exposure and HLA in healthy donors. TCRdb keeps only in-frame clones here, not all; method: immunoSEQ multiplex PCR. The sample consists of about 150,000 clones, 80% to 90% of them appearing once. Sequencing used PBMCs. Source of these receptors: a male donor in good health and CMV-seronegative. Both conserved end residues are part of each CDR3. Fields, in order: D gene, clone size, J gene, V gene, CDR3 DNA, CDR3 protein. D genes are given only for firm matches. Where a row states a size, it is once, few, many or the class of an expanded clone; other rows omit it.

D gene: TRBD1; clone size: NA; J gene: TRBJ2-3; V gene: TRBV28; CDR3 DNA: TGTGCCAGCAGTCGGGGACAGCTAATCTTGCACACAGATACGCAGTATTTT; CDR3 protein: CASSRGQLILHTDTQYF
D gene: NA; clone size: NA; J gene: TRBJ2-7; V gene: TRBV6-6; CDR3 DNA: TGTGCCAGCAGTTACTCCGGCTCAGGGGCGGGCGAGCAGTACTTC; CDR3 protein: CASSYSGSGAGEQYF
D gene: NA; clone size: NA; J gene: TRBJ2-6; V gene: TRBV14; CDR3 DNA: TGTGCCAGCAGCCAAGGTCAGAGGGTTGGGGCCAACGTCCTGACTTTC; CDR3 protein: CASSQGQRVGANVLTF
D gene: TRBD1; clone size: NA; J gene: TRBJ1-1; V gene: TRBV7-8; CDR3 DNA: TGTGCCAGCAGCCGACAGGGAGGGAACACTGAAGCTTTCTTT; CDR3 protein: CASSRQGGNTEAFF
D gene: NA; clone size: few; J gene: TRBJ1-2; V gene: TRBV6-5; CDR3 DNA: TGTGCCAGCAGGCGCACAGGAGACCCAAACTATGGCTACACCTTC; CDR3 protein: CASRRTGDPNYGYTF
D gene: NA; clone size: NA; J gene: TRBJ2-5; V gene: TRBV11-1; CDR3 DNA: TGTGCCAGCAGCTTACAACAGGGTTATGGGGAGACCCAGTACTTC; CDR3 protein: CASSLQQGYGETQYF
D gene: NA; clone size: few; J gene: TRBJ1-5; V gene: TRBV19; CDR3 DNA: TGTGCCAGTAGTATTCAGGGGCAGAATCAGCCCCAGCATTTT; CDR3 protein: CASSIQGQNQPQHF
D gene: NA; clone size: NA; J gene: TRBJ2-5; V gene: TRBV7-8; CDR3 DNA: TGTGCCAGCAGCTTAGCGCAGGTCAGGGGCCAAGAGACCCAGTACTTC; CDR3 protein: CASSLAQVRGQETQYF
D gene: NA; clone size: NA; J gene: TRBJ2-7; V gene: TRBV7-9; CDR3 DNA: TGTGCCAGCAGCTTAGGGGCTCCCGGCTACGAGCAGTACTTC; CDR3 protein: CASSLGAPGYEQYF
D gene: TRBD2; clone size: NA; J gene: TRBJ2-7; V gene: TRBV13; CDR3 DNA: TGTGCCAGCAGCTCAATGGGACTAGCGGGAGGTCATCACGAGCAGTACTTC; CDR3 protein: CASSSMGLAGGHHEQYF